The rows below give T cell receptor beta chains drawn from one sample of a study of CD8+ T cells in alopecia areata. The data were produced by immunoSEQ multiplex PCR, yet TCRdb's version contains in-frame clones alone and is incomplete. The table lists 200,000 to 250,000 clones, 43% of them singletons. The specimen comprised CD4+ T cells sorted from blood, sampled at approximately week 36, from a patient treated with tofacitinib. Receptor source: a human donor with alopecia areata. Both conserved end residues are part of each CDR3.

cdr3_aa | j_call | v_call
CAISETDSSYADTQYF | TRBJ2-3 | TRBV10-3
CASSLRFRFDSNQPQHF | TRBJ1-5 | TRBV27
CASSLARDRTAYEQYF | TRBJ2-7 | TRBV7-2
CASSVSLSDTGELFF | TRBJ2-2 | TRBV9
CSVDASVPDTQYF | TRBJ2-3 | TRBV29-1
CSVRGVGGANTEASF | TRBJ1-1 | TRBV29-1
CASSYAGRNEKLFF | TRBJ1-4 | TRBV27
CASSPGGMTDTQYF | TRBJ2-3 | TRBV18
CASSEAGGPGTQYF | TRBJ2-5 | TRBV7-9
CASRTTGTDTQYF | TRBJ2-3 | TRBV6-5
CASSLPPAQQETQYF | TRBJ2-5 | TRBV5-1
CASSVGTSGSVHEQFF | TRBJ2-1 | TRBV7-6
CAWSGTDLNTGELFF | TRBJ2-2 | TRBV30
CSVVGWEGSNEQFF | TRBJ2-1 | TRBV29-1
CASSQEPTTYEQYF | TRBJ2-7 | TRBV4-2
CAWFHRGPSSGNTIYF | TRBJ1-3 | TRBV30
CSVEGGGDPVEGELFF | TRBJ2-2 | TRBV29-1
CSGSQGSNTEAFF | TRBJ1-1 | TRBV29-1
CASSGTSGSNEQFF | TRBJ2-1 | TRBV9
CASSPGAPDTQYF | TRBJ2-3 | TRBV7-2
CASRQDRRNYGYTF | TRBJ1-2 | TRBV6-5
CSSRLADTQYF | TRBJ2-3 | TRBV29-1
CASSPVGDEQYF | TRBJ2-7 | TRBV18
CASSLPGSYGYTF | TRBJ1-2 | TRBV9
CASSSQRRQETQYF | TRBJ2-5 | TRBV27
CASSGQGAFSGANVLTF | TRBJ2-6 | TRBV9
CASSLGQNTEAFF | TRBJ1-1 | TRBV7-9
CASSVKGVINEQFF | TRBJ2-1 | TRBV9
CASSLWSHEQYF | TRBJ2-7 | TRBV7-2
CATRGQGKTGELFF | TRBJ2-2 | TRBV28
CASSVSTGADTQYF | TRBJ2-3 | TRBV5-1
CASSLAGGGNQPQHF | TRBJ1-5 | TRBV7-8
CASSPTGNTEAFF | TRBJ1-1 | TRBV11-2
CASSRGGDEQYF | TRBJ2-7 | TRBV7-2
CASSPTSGRQETQYF | TRBJ2-5 | TRBV7-2
CASSLMLGPGTEAFF | TRBJ1-1 | TRBV7-8
CASSVVPPTVGREATDTQYF | TRBJ2-3 | TRBV9
CASSLDAVSEQFF | TRBJ2-1 | TRBV5-1
CSVRRDTNSYEQYF | TRBJ2-7 | TRBV29-1
CAWSLTSGNRDEQFF | TRBJ2-1 | TRBV30